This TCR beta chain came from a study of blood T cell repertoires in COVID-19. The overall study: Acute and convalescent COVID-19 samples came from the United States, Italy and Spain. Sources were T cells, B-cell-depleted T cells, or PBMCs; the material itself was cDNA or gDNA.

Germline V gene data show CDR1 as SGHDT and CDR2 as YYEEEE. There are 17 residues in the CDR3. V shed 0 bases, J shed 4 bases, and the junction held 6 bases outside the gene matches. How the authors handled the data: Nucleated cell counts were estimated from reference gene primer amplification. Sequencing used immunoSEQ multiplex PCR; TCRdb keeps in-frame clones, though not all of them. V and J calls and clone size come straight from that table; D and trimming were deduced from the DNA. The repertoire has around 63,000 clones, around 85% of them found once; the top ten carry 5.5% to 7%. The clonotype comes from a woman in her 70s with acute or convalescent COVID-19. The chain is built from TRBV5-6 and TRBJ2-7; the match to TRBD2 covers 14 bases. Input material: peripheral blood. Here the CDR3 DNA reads TGTGCCAGCAGCTTGGTGACTAGCGGGGGGGCCAGTTACGAGCAGTACTTC. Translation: CASSLVTSGGASYEQYF. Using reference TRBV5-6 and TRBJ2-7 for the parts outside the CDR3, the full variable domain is DAGVTQSPTHLIKTRGQQVTLRCSPKSGHDTVSWYQQALGQGPQFIFQYYEEEERQRGNFPDRFSGHQFPNYSSELNVNALLLGDSALYLCASSLVTSGGASYEQYFGPGTRLTVT.